This T cell receptor (beta chain) is drawn from a study of T-cell memory formation after mild COVID-19. TCRdb analysed the 5' RACE reads with MiXCR anew, one entry per CDR3 protein. The sample holds more than 80,000 distinct CDR3 sequences, more than 15% seen once. The CDR3 runs to 15 residues. The germline CDR1 and CDR2 sequences are WSHSY and SAAADI. Trimming shortened V by 0 bases and J by 2 bases, and 10 bases separated the two germline ends. Sequencing used PBMCs or a T cell subset sorted from them (not recorded which). This clonotype was obtained from an adult woman who had mild COVID-19 (a few samples of this study predate the infection). Cell type and time point are not known. V usage is TRBV10-2 and J usage is TRBJ1-1; possibly TRBD1 for D (5 bases). In DNA form, the CDR3 reads TGCGCCAGCAGTGAGTCAGACAGACTTAACACTGAAGCTTTCTTT. Its protein product is CASSESDRLNTEAFF.